This T cell receptor beta chain was obtained from a study of STAT5B mutations in CD4+ large granular lymphocyte leukemia. In the study overall: Healthy donors showed HLA-associated enrichment of the CDR3 'QG' motif.

Sequencing was at survey level. Clones were read by immunoSEQ multiplex PCR, and TCRdb kept only the in-frame ones, dropping some. The table lists about 36,000 clones, approximately 72% of them singletons. Study observations and caveats: 8/27 top patient clones versus 2/35 control clones were TRBV06-family. Patient CD4-sorted repertoires stayed more clonal than healthy ones after leukemic-clone removal.

The V end lost 5 bases, the J end lost 2 bases, and 13 bases lay between the germline ends. This CDR3 comprises 15 residues. The germline V gene encodes CDR1 MNHEY and CDR2 SMNVEV (reference sequence). With regard to this clone: The antigen is not known.

The chain uses TRBV27 and TRBJ2-1, with D possibly matching TRBD2 (6 bases). The origin of this receptor is a human donor in good health. The sequencing sample was made of CD4+ T cells from blood buffy coats. The CDR3 sequence is CASSPRDSPYNEQFF. CDR3 in DNA: TGTGCCAGCAGTCCCCGGGACTCCCCCTACAATGAGCAGTTCTTC.